This TCR beta chain was sequenced for a study of blood T cell repertoires in COVID-19. Measured with immunoSEQ multiplex PCR; TCRdb has only the in-frame clones, and not every one. The table lists about 320,000 clones, roughly 90% of them singletons. The CDR3 loop spans 15 amino acids. Trimming took 0 bases from V and 6 from J, leaving 15 bases between them. Germline CDR1 MNHEY, CDR2 SVGAGI. This chain uses TRBV6-5 with TRBJ2-7; TRBD1 might be the D (7 bases). The TCR sequence derives from a woman under 30 who had recovered from COVID-19. Sample: PBMCs or T cells enriched from blood (not recorded which). The CDR3 DNA follows: TGTGCCAGCAGTTACTCCGGGACAGCGGGCTCCGAGCAGTACTTC. This codes for CASSYSGTAGSEQYF.